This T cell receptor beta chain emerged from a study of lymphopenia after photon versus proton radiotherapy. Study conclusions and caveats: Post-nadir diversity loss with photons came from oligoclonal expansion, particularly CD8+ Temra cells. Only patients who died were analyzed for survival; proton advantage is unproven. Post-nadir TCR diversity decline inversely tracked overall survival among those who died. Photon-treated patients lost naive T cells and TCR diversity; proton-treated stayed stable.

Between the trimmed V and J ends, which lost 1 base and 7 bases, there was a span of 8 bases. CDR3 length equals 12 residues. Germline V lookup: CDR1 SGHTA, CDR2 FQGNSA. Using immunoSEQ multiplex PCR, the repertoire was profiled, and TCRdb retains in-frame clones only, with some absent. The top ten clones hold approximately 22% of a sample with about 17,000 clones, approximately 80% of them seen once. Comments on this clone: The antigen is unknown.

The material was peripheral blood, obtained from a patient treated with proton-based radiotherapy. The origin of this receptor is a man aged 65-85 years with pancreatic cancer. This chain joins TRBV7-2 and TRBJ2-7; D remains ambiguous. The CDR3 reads CASSLGAEEQYF. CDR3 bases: TGTGCCAGCAGCTTAGGCGCGGAAGAGCAGTACTTC.